Listed below are T cell receptor beta chains from one sample, sequenced in a study of T-cell reconstitution after alpha-beta-depleted transplantation in children. TCRdb redid the calling of the PCR reads with MiXCR, one entry per CDR3 protein. This table holds more than 550,000 distinct CDR3 sequences, about 10% found once. Specimen: PBMCs from the stem cell graft donor, collected from the stem cell graft. Receptors originate from a human donor who donated a stem cell graft to a child with acute myeloid leukemia. Both conserved end residues are part of each CDR3. A D gene is named only where the DNA matches it firmly. A clone size is listed for some rows: how often the clone was seen (once, few, many), or a class if it is expanded.

J,size,V,D,DNA,CDR3
TRBJ1-2,many,TRBV7-2,-,TGTGCCAGCAGCTTATTGGGAGGGATGCCCTATGGCTACACCTTC,CASSLLGGMPYGYTF
TRBJ2-2,-,TRBV20-1,TRBD2,TGCTGTGCTATAAGACTAGCGAGTTACCCCGGGGAGCTGTTTTTT,CCAIRLASYPGELFF
TRBJ2-1,-,TRBV3-1,-,TGTGCCAGCAGCCAAGCAGGGCCCCAGTTCTTC,CASSQAGPQFF
TRBJ1-2,-,TRBV29-1,-,TGCAGCATCAGCGGAGGGCCCTATGGCTACACCTTC,CSISGGPYGYTF
TRBJ1-1,many,TRBV29-1,-,TGCAGCGTTGAAGATTTCCTTGGGCTGAACACTGAAGCTTTCTTT,CSVEDFLGLNTEAFF
TRBJ1-5,-,TRBV4-1,TRBD1,TGCGCCAGCAGCCATTTACAGGGGTCTAGCAATCAGCCCCAGCATTTT,CASSHLQGSSNQPQHF
TRBJ2-1,few,TRBV11-2,TRBD2,TGTGCCAGCAGCCCCACTAGCGGGGTCGAGCAGTTCTTC,CASSPTSGVEQFF
TRBJ2-5,few,TRBV7-3,-,TGTGCCAGCAGCTTAACGCCCGATACGGGGACCCAGTACTTC,CASSLTPDTGTQYF
TRBJ2-1,-,TRBV12-3/TRBV12-4,-,TGTGCCAGCAGTCCCCGGGCGGGGGCGACCTACAATGAGCAGTTCTTC,CASSPRAGATYNEQFF
TRBJ1-1,few,TRBV5-6,-,TGTGCCAGCAGCTTTCAAAATCGCCCCACTGAAGCTTTCTTT,CASSFQNRPTEAFF
TRBJ2-7,-,TRBV20-1,TRBD1,TGCAGTGCGGTTCACGGGACAGGGGACCACGAGCAGTACTTC,CSAVHGTGDHEQYF
TRBJ2-3,many,TRBV28,TRBD2,TGTGCCATCTTTCGAGCGGGGACCCCCACAGATACGCAGTATTTT,CAIFRAGTPTDTQYF
TRBJ2-1,few,TRBV7-2,TRBD2,TGTGCCAGCAGCTTTTTAGGACTAGCGGGGTTAAGGAACAATGAGCAGTTCTTC,CASSFLGLAGLRNNEQFF
TRBJ2-7,few,TRBV9,-,TGTGCCAGCAGCCCCCAACTCGAGGTTGGCGAGCAGTACTTC,CASSPQLEVGEQYF
TRBJ2-5,many,TRBV27,-,TGTGCCACCAGAGTAGCAGAGACCCAGTACTTC,CATRVAETQYF
TRBJ2-7,many,TRBV6-1,-,TGTGCCAGCAGGGCAAGCGCAGCCCGCTACGAGCAGTACTTC,CASRASAARYEQYF
TRBJ1-3,-,TRBV28,-,TGTGCCAGCAGTTTATTCGGCAGCGCAGACCGAAACACCATATATTTT,CASSLFGSADRNTIYF
TRBJ2-1,-,TRBV5-1,TRBD2,TGCGCCAGCAGCTCCAGACTAGCGGGAGAGGGTGTTGAGCAGTTCTTC,CASSSRLAGEGVEQFF
TRBJ1-4,many,TRBV5-1,-,TGCGCCAGCAGCTTCCGGGGAGGGGGTGAAAAACTGTTTTTT,CASSFRGGGEKLFF
TRBJ1-1,-,TRBV3-1,TRBD1,TGTGCCAGCAGCCAAGCTCCGGGACAGAGCGCTTTCTTT,CASSQAPGQSAFF
TRBJ2-3,-,TRBV18,TRBD2,TGTGCCAGCTCGTTTGAGCGGGGGCTCACAGATACGCAGTATTTT,CASSFERGLTDTQYF
TRBJ2-5,many,TRBV18,-,TGTGCCAGCTCACCGAAGCGTCAAGAGACCCAGTACTTC,CASSPKRQETQYF